This T cell receptor beta chain emerged from a study of early T cells in non-severe SARS-CoV-2 infection. Study at large: Chains stayed unpaired after sequencing of bulk RNA from unsorted whole blood.

This CDR3 is 14 amino acids long. Germline loops: CDR1 SGHRS, CDR2 YFSETQ. The V gene lost 2 bases and the J gene lost 6 bases, with 15 bases spanning the gap. TCRdb reprocessed the 5' RACE reads via MiXCR and lists one record per CDR3 protein. The data show some 66,000 distinct CDR3 sequences, roughly 10% seen once. This clonotype has ten or more counts. The source material was whole blood. The sequence derives from an adult who was a healthcare worker with PCR-confirmed SARS-CoV-2 infection or an uninfected control (not recorded which). The rearrangement links TRBV5-1 to TRBJ2-7, with D perhaps TRBD1 or TRBD2 (5 bases each). The CDR3 DNA reads TGCGCCAGCAGCTTTACCGGGGCCGGTTTCGAGCAGTACTTC. Protein sequence: CASSFTGAGFEQYF.